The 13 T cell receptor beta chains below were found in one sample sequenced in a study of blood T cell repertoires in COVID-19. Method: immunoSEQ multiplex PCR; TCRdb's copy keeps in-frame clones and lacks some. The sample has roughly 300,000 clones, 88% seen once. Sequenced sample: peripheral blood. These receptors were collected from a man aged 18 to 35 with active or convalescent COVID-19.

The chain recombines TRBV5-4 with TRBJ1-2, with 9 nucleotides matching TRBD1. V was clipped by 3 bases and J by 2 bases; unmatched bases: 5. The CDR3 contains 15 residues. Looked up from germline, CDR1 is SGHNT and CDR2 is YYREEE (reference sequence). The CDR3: CASSSAGTGNYGYTF. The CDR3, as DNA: TGTGCCAGCAGCTCAGCCGGGACAGGGAACTATGGCTACACCTTC.

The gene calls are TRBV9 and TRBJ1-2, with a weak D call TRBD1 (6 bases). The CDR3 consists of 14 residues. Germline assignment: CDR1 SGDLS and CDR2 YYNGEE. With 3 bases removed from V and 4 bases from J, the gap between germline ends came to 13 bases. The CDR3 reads CASSEAGASYGYTF. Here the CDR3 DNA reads TGTGCCAGCAGCGAGGCAGGGGCTAGCTATGGCTACACCTTC.

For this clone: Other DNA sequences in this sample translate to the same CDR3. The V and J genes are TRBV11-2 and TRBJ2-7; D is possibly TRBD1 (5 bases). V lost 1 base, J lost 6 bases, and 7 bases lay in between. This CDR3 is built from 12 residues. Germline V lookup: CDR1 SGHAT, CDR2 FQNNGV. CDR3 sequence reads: CASSLGGPEQYF. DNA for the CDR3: TGTGCCAGCAGCTTAGGGGGCCCCGAGCAGTACTTC.

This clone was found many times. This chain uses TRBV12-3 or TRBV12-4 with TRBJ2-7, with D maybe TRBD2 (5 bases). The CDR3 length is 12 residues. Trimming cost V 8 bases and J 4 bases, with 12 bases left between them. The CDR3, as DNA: TGTGCCAGCTCAAGGAGGACTTACGAGCAGTACTTC. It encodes CASSRRTYEQYF.

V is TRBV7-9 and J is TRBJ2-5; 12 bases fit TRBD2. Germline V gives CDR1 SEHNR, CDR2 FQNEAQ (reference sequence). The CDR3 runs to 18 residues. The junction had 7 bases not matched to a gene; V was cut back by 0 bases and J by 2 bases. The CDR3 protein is CASSLARLAGGPQETQYF. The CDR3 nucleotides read TGTGCCAGCAGCTTAGCGCGTCTAGCGGGGGGGCCACAAGAGACCCAGTACTTC.

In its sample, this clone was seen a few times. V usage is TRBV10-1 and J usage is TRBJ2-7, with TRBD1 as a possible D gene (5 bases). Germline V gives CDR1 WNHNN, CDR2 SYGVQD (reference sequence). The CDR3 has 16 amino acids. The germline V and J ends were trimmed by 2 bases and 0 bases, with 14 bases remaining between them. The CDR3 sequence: CASSEIPGQSSYEQYF. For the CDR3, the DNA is TGCGCCAGCAGTGAGATACCCGGACAAAGCTCCTACGAGCAGTACTTC.

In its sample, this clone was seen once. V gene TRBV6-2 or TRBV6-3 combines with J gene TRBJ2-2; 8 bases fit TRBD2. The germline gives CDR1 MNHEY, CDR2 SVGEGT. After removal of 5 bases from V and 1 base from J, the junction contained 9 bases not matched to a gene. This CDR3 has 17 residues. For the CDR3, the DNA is TGTGCCAGCAGTACCCTACGAGCGGGGGAGAACACCGGGGAGCTGTTTTTT. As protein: CASSTLRAGENTGELFF.

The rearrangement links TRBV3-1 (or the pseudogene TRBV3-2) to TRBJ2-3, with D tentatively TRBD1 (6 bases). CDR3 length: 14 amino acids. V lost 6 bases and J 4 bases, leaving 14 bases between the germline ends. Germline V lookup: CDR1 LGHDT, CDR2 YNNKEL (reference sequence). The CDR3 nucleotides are TGTGCCAGCAGAAAACAGGGTTATGCAGATACGCAGTATTTT. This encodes CASRKQGYADTQYF.

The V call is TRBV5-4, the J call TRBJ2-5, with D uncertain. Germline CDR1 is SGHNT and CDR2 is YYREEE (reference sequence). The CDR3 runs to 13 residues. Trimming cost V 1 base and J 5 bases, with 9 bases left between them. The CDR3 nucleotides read TGTGCCAGCAGCTTGTCTAGTGTGGAGACCCAGTACTTC. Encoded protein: CASSLSSVETQYF.

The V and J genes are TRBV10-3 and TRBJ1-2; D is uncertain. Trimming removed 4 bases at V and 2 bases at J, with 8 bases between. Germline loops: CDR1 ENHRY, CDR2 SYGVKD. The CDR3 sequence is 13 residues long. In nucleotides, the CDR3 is TGTGCCATCAGTGTTGCAAGCAACTATGGCTACACCTTC. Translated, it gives CAISVASNYGYTF.

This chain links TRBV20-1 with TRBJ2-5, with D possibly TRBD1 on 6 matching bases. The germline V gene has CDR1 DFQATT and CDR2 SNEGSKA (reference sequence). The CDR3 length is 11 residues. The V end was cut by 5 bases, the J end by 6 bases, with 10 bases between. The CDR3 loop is CSASWGQTQYF. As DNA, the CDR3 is TGCAGTGCTTCCTGGGGGCAGACCCAGTACTTC.

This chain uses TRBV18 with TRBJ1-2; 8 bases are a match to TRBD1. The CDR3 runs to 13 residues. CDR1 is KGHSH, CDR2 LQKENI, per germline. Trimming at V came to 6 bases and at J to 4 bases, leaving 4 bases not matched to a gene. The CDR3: CASSDGQGYGYTF. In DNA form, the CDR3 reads TGTGCCAGCTCTGACGGACAGGGCTATGGCTACACCTTC.

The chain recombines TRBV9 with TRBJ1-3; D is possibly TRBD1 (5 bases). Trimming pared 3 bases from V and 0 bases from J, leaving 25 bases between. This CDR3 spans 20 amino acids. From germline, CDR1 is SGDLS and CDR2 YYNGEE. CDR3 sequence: CASSDPGQSHQSFSGNTIYF. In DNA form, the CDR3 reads TGTGCCAGCAGCGACCCCGGACAATCCCACCAGAGTTTCTCTGGAAACACCATATATTTT.